This T cell receptor beta chain was found in a study of early T cells in non-severe SARS-CoV-2 infection (dated by TCRdb to the early 2020s). In the study overall: Bulk RNA from unsorted whole blood was used for TCR sequencing, so alpha and beta chains could not be paired. Points the paper makes about the study in general: VDJdb matching was skewed toward anti-spike CD8 responses, so virus-specific expansions were likely underestimated and private and CD4 specificities were missed.

The library relied on 5' RACE. Reads for this sample came from a NextSeq 500. In the TCR library protocol, unique molecular identifiers were attached to individual cDNA molecules to correct for PCR bias and sequencing error. Both TCR alpha and beta chains were sequenced, and tight co-correlation was observed between alpha and beta sequence abundances in each sample. Regarding the original processing steps: Decombinator V4 was used to annotate the V gene, J gene and CDR3 of the TCR sequences. TCRs were defined as expanded if a significant change between any two time points was detected under a Poisson model with p below 0.0001. TCR abundances were normalised to the total number of TCRs sequenced in each sample and reported as counts per million. MAIT TCRs were defined by TRAV1-2 paired with TRAJ12, TRAJ20 or TRAJ33, and iNKT TCRs by TRAV10 paired with TRAJ18. VDJdb, accessed on 1 November 2021, was searched for TCRs annotated for CMV, EBV and SARS-CoV-2, and TCRs annotated for more than one antigen were excluded. Using fastp trimming at Q25 and MiXCR clonotype assembly, TCRdb reanalyzed the public sequencing data and kept in-frame beta chains. Rows with a matching CDR3 protein are joined into one entry that keeps the most common DNA and genes. The V and J calls and clone size are TCRdb's, not the authors'. The sample profile shows 26,000 or so distinct CDR3 sequences; more than 3.5% of them were found once. The ten biggest clones cover 6.2% of the sample.

V and J lose 0 bases and 2 bases, and a span of 14 bases separates them. There are 16 amino acids in the CDR3, from cysteine to phenylalanine inclusive. Kept here is only the CDR3 DNA, which spans 48 bases and is read in frame from base 1. The germline V gene (reference sequence) sets CDR1 to LNHNV and CDR2 to YYDKDF. This was a case-control study nested in a cohort of healthcare workers in London, UK, who had nasopharyngeal swab PCR tests and blood samples taken every week. Between 23 and 31 March 2020, the week of the UK lockdown, healthcare workers were enrolled and then followed up weekly for as long as 16 weeks. This clonotype was found many times. Its cognate antigen has yet to be identified. No much larger clone exists at a distance of one base, and base qualities are not known.

The source is an adult who was a healthcare worker with PCR-confirmed SARS-CoV-2 infection or an uninfected control (not recorded which). Rearrangement joined TRBV15 to TRBJ2-7, with a weak D call of TRBD2 (7 bases match). The source material was whole blood. For the CDR3, the sequence is CATSRDWGGGAYEQYF. The DNA sequence follows: TGTGCCACCAGCAGAGATTGGGGAGGGGGTGCCTACGAGCAGTACTTC.